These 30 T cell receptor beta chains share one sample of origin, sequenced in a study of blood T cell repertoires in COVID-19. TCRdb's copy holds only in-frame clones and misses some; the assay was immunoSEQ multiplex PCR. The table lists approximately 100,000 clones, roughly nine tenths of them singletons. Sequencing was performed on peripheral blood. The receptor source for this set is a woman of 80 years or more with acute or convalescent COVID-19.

CDR3 in amino acids: CASSPPSQGNQPQHF. CDR3 sequence (DNA): TGTGCCAGCTCACCACCGTCCCAGGGTAACCAGCCCCAGCATTTT. The rearrangement links TRBV18 to TRBJ1-5; a possible D gene is TRBD1 (5 bases). Germline values: CDR1 KGHSH, CDR2 LQKENI. This CDR3 spans 15 amino acids. The V end was cut by 0 bases, the J end by 7 bases, with 13 bases between.

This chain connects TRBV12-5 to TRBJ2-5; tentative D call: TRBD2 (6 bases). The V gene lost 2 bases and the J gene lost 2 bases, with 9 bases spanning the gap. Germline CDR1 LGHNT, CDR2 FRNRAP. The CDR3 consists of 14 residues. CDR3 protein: CASGLRGLQETQYF. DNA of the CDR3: TGTGCTAGTGGTTTGAGGGGACTTCAAGAGACCCAGTACTTC.

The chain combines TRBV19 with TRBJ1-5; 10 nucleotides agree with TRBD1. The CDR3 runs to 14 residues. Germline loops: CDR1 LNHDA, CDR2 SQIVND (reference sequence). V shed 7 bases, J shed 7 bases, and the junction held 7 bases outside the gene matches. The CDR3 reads CASTLTGGIQPQHF. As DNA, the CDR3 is TGTGCCAGTACCCTGACAGGGGGCATCCAGCCCCAGCATTTT.

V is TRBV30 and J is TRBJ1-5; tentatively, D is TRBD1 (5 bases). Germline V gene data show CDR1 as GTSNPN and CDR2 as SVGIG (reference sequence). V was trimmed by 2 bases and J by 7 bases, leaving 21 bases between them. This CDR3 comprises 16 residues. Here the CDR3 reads CAWSTPLGGVGQPQHF. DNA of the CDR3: TGTGCCTGGAGTACTCCCCTCGGGGGGGTTGGGCAGCCCCAGCATTTT.

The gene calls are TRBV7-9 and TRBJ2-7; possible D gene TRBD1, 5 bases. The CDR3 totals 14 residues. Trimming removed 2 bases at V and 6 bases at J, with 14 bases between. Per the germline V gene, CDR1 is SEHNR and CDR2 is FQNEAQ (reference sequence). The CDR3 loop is CASSLSFFRVEQYF. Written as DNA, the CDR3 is TGTGCCAGCAGCTTAAGTTTCTTCAGGGTCGAGCAGTACTTC.

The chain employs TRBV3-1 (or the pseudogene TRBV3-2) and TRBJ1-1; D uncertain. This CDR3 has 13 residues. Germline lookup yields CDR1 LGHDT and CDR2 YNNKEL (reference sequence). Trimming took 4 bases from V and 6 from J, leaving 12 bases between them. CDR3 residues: CASSPKRGAEAFF. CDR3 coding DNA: TGTGCCAGCAGCCCCAAGCGCGGGGCTGAAGCTTTCTTT.

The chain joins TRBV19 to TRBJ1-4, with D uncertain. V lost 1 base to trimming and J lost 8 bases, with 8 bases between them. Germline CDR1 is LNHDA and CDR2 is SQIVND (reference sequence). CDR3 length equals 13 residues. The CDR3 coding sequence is TGTGCCAGTAGTATAGCCAGGTCGGAAAAACTGTTTTTT. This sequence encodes CASSIARSEKLFF.

The CDR3 protein is CASSPGTGKDGYTF. The CDR3 DNA sequence: TGTGCCAGCTCACCAGGGACAGGCAAGGATGGCTACACCTTC. V and J are TRBV18 and TRBJ1-2, with 8 bases lining up with TRBD1. Germline V gives CDR1 KGHSH, CDR2 LQKENI. The junction had 5 bases not matched to a gene; V was cut back by 2 bases and J by 6 bases. The CDR3 runs 14 residues.

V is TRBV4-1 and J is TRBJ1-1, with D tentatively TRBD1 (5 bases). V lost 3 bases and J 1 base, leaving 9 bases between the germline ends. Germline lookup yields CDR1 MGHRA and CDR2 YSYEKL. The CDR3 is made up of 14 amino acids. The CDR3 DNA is TGCGCCAGCAGCCACATAACAGGGAACACTGAAGCTTTCTTT. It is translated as CASSHITGNTEAFF.

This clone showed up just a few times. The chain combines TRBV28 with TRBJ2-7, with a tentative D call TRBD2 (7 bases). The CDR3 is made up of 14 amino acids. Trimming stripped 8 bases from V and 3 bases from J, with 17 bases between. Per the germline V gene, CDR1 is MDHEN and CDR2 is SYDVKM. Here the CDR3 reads CASAVERGGYEQYF. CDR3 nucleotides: TGTGCCAGCGCGGTAGAAAGGGGGGGCTACGAGCAGTACTTC.

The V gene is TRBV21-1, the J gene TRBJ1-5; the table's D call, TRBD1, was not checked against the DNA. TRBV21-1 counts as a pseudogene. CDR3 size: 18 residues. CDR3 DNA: TGTGCCAGCAGCAACGGGGGGACAGGGGGGGTCCCCAATCAGCCCCAGCATTTT. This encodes CASSNGGTGGVPNQPQHF.

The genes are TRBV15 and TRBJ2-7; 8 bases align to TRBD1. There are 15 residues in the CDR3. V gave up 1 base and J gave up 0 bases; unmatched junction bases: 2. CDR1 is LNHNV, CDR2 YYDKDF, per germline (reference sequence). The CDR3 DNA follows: TGTGCCACCAGCAGAGGGGGGACAGGCTCCTACGAGCAGTACTTC. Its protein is CATSRGGTGSYEQYF.

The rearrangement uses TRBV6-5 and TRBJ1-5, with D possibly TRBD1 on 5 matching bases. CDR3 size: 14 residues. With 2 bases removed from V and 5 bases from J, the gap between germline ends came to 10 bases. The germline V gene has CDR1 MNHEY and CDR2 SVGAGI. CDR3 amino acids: CASSYGRGDQPQHF. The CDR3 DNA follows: TGTGCCAGCAGTTACGGGCGGGGGGATCAGCCCCAGCATTTT.

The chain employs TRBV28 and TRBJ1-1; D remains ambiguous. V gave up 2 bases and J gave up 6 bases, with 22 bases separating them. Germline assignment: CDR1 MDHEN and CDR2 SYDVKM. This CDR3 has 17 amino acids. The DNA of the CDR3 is TGTGCCAGCAGTTTAGGTTCAGTGCTCGAGGGTCAGGCTGAAGCTTTCTTT. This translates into CASSLGSVLEGQAEAFF.

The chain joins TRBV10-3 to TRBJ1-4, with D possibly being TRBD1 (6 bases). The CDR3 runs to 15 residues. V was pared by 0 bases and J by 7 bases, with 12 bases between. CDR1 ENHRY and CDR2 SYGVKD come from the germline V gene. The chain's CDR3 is CAISESKGVGEKLFF. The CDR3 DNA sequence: TGTGCCATCAGTGAGTCAAAGGGGGTCGGTGAAAAACTGTTTTTT.

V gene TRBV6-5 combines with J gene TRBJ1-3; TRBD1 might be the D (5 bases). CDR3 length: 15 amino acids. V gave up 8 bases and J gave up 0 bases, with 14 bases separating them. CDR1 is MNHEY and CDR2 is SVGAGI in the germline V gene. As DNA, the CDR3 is TGTGCCAGCGCTCCAGGGCTCAACTCTGGAAACACCATATATTTT. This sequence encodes CASAPGLNSGNTIYF.

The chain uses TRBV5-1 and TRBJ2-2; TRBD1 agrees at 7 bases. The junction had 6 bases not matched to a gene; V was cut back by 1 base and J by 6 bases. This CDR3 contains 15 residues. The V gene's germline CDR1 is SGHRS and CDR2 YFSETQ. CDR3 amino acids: CASSLIAGGPGELFF. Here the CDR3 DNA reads TGCGCCAGCAGCTTGATTGCAGGGGGTCCCGGGGAGCTGTTTTTT. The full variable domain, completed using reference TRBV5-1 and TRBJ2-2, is KAGVTQTPRYLIKTRGQQVTLSCSPISGHRSVSWYQQTPGQGLQFLFEYFSETQRNKGNFPGRFSGRQFSNSRSEMNVSTLELGDSALYLCASSLIAGGPGELFFGEGSRLTVL.

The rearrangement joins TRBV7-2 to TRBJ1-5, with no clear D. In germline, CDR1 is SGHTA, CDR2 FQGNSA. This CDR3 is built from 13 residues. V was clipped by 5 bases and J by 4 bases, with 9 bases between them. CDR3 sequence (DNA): TGTGCCAGCAGCATACAGTTAAATCAGCCCCAGCATTTT. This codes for CASSIQLNQPQHF.

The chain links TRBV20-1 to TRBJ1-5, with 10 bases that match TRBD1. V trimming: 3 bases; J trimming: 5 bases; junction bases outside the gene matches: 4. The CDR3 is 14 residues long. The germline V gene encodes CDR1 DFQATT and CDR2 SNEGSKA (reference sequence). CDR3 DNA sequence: TGCAGTGCTAGTATTGGGACAGGGGATCAGCCCCAGCATTTT. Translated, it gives CSASIGTGDQPQHF.

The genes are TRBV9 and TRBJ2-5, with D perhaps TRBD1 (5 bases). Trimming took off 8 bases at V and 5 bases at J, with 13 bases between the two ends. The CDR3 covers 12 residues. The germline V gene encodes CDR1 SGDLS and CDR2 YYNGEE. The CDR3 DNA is TGTGCCAGTTCGCCAGGGTTGGAGACCCAGTACTTC. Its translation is CASSPGLETQYF.

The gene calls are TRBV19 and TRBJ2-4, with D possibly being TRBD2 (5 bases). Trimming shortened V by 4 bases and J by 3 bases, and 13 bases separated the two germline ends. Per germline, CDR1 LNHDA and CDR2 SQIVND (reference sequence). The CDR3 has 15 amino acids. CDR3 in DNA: TGTGCCAGTAGTAAACCCGGGGTTGGCAAAAACATTCAGTACTTC. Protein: CASSKPGVGKNIQYF.

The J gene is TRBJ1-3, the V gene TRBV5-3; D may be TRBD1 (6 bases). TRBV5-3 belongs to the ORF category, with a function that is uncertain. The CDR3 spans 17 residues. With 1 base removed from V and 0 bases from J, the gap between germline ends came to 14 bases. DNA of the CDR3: TGTGCCAGAAGCTTGTCGGGGACAAGGCGCTCTGGAAACACCATATATTTT. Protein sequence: CARSLSGTRRSGNTIYF.

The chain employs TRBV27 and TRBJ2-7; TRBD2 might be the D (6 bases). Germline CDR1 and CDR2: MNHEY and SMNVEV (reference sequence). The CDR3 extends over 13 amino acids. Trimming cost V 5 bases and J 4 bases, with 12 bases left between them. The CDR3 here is CASSRTTRYEQYF. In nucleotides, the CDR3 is TGTGCCAGCAGTCGGACTACACGGTACGAGCAGTACTTC.

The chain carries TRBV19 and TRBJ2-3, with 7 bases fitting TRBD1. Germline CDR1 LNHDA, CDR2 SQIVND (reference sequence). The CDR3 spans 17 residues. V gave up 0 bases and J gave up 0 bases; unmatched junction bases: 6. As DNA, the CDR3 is TGTGCCAGTAGTATAGATTTGACAGGGTCTAGCACAGATACGCAGTATTTT. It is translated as CASSIDLTGSSTDTQYF.

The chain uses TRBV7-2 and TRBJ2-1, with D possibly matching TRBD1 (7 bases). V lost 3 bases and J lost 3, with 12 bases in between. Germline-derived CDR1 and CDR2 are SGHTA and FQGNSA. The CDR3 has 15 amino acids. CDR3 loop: CASSLSQGGYNEQFF. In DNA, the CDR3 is TGTGCCAGCAGCTTGTCCCAGGGGGGCTACAATGAGCAGTTCTTC.

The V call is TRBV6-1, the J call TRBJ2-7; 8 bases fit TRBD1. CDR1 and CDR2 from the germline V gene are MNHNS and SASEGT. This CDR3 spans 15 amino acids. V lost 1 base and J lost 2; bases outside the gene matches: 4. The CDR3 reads CASSEDPGGPYEQYF. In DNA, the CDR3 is TGTGCCAGCAGTGAAGATCCAGGGGGCCCCTACGAGCAGTACTTC.

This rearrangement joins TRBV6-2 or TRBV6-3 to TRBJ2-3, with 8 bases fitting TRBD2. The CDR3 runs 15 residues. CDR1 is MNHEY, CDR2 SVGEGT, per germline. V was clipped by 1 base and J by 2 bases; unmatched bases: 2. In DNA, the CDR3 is TGTGCCAGCAGTTACTGGCGGGGGGCCACAGATACGCAGTATTTT. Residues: CASSYWRGATDTQYF.

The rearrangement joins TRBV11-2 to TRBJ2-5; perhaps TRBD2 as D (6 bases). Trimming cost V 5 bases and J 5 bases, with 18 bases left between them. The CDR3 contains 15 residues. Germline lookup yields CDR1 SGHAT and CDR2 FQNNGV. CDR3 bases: TGTGCCAGCAGCCTCGCCGGAGGGGTAGGGGAGACCCAGTACTTC. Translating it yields CASSLAGGVGETQYF.

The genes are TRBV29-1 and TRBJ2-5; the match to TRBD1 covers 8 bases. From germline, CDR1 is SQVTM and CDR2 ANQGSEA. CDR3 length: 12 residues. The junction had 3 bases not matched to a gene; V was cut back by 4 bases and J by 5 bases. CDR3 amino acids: CSVAGGKETQYF. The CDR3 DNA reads TGCAGCGTTGCAGGGGGCAAGGAGACCCAGTACTTC. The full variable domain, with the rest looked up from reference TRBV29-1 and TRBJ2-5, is SAVISQKPSRDICQRGTSLTIQCQVDSQVTMMFWYRQQPGQSLTLIATANQGSEATYESGFVIDKFPISRPNLTFSTLTVSNMSPEDSSIYLCSVAGGKETQYFGPGTRLLVL.

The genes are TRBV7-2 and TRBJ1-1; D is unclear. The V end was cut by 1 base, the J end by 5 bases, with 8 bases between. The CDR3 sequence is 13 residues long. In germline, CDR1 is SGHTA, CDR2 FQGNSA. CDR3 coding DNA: TGTGCCAGCAGCTTAGTCGTCCAGACTGAAGCTTTCTTT. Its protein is CASSLVVQTEAFF.